Below, 3 T cell receptor beta chains from the same sample are listed, as sequenced in a study of Tregs in tolerant kidney transplant recipients. Using immunoSEQ multiplex PCR, the repertoire was profiled, and TCRdb retains in-frame clones only, with some absent. The sample lists over 50,000 clones, 70% to 90% occurring once. Here the sequenced sample was Tregs from blood, taken before the transplant. Receptors originate from a human donor who received a combined kidney and bone marrow transplant.

This clone appeared a single time. The rearrangement joins TRBV10-2 to TRBJ1-1; TRBD1 agrees at 9 bases. The CDR3 consists of 14 residues. With 7 bases clipped from V and 3 bases from J, the junction kept 6 bases outside the gene matches. Per germline, CDR1 WSHSY and CDR2 SAAADI. CDR3 bases: TGCGCCAGCATTAGGACAGGGGCAGACACTGAAGCTTTCTTT. This translates into CASIRTGADTEAFF.

The CDR3 DNA reads as TGTGCCAGCAGTTTATCCCAGGGTGGGGCCAACGTCCTGACTTTC. It translates to CASSLSQGGANVLTF. The chain recombines TRBV28 with TRBJ2-6, with D possibly being TRBD1 (5 bases). Germline lookup yields CDR1 MDHEN and CDR2 SYDVKM. This CDR3 is 15 amino acids long. Trimming left V 1 base short and J 3 bases short, with 7 bases between. Full variable domain (missing parts from reference TRBV28 and TRBJ2-6): DVKVTQSSRYLVKRTGEKVFLECVQDMDHENMFWYRQDPGLGLRLIYFSYDVKMKEKGDIPEGYSVSREKKERFSLILESASTNQTSMYLCASSLSQGGANVLTFGAGSRLTVL.

CDR3 DNA sequence: TGTGCCAGCAGCTCCGGGATGGGAGACCAGTACTTC. Amino acids: CASSSGMGDQYF. This chain links TRBV7-2 with TRBJ2-5; TRBD2 is a possible D gene (5 bases). CDR1 and CDR2 from the germline V gene are SGHTA and FQGNSA. The V and J ends lost 4 bases and 10 bases respectively, with 13 bases between them. The CDR3 sequence is 12 residues long.